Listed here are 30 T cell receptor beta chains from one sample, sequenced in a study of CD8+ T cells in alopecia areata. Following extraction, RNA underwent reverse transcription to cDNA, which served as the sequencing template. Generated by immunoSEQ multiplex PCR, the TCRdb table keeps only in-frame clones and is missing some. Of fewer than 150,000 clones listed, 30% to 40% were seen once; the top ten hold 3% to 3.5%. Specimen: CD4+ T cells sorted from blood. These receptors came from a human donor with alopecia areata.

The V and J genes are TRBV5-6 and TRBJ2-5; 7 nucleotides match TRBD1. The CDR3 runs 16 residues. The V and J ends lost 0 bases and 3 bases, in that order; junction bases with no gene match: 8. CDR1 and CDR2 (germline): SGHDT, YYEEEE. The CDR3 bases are TGTGCCAGCAGCTTGGAATGGGGCACAGGGGAAGAGACCCAGTACTTC. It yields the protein CASSLEWGTGEETQYF.

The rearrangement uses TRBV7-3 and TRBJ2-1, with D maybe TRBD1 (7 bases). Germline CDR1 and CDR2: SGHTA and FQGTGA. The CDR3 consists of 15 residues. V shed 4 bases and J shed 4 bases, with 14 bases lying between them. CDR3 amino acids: CASSSGGTVYNEQFF. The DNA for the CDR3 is TGTGCCAGCAGCTCAGGGGGGACAGTTTACAATGAGCAGTTCTTC. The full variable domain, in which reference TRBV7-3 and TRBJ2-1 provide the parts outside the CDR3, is GAGVSQTPSNKVTEKGKYVELRCDPISGHTALYWYRQSLGQGPEFLIYFQGTGAADDSGLPNDRFFAVRPEGSVSTLKIQRTERGDSAVYLCASSSGGTVYNEQFFGPGTRLTVL.

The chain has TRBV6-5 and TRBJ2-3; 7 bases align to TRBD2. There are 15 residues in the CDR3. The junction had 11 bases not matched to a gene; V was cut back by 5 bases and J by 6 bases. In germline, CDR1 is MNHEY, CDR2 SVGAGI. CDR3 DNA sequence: TGTGCCAGCAGTACGCCAGGGCGGGGGAAGGATACGCAGTATTTT. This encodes CASSTPGRGKDTQYF.

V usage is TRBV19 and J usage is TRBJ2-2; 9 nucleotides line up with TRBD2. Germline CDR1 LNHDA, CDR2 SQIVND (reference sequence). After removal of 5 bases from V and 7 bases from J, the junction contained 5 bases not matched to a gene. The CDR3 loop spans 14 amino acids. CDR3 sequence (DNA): TGTGCCAGTAGTGGTAGCGGGAGAGTCGGGGAGCTGTTTTTT. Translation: CASSGSGRVGELFF. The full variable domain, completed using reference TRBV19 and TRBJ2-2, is DGGITQSPKYLFRKEGQNVTLSCEQNLNHDAMYWYRQDPGQGLRLIYYSQIVNDFQKGDIAEGYSVSREKKESFPLTVTSAQKNPTAFYLCASSGSGRVGELFFGEGSRLTVL.

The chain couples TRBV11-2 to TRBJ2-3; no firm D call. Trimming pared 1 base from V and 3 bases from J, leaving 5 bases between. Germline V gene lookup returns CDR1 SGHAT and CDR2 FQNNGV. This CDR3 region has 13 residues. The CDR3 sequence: CASSLGRTDTQYF. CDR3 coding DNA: TGTGCCAGCAGCTTAGGTCGGACAGATACGCAGTATTTT. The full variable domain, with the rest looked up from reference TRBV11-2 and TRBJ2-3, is EAGVAQSPRYKIIEKRQSVAFWCNPISGHATLYWYQQILGQGPKLLIQFQNNGVVDDSQLPKDRFSAERLKGVDSTLKIQPAKLEDSAVYLCASSLGRTDTQYFGPGTRLTVL.

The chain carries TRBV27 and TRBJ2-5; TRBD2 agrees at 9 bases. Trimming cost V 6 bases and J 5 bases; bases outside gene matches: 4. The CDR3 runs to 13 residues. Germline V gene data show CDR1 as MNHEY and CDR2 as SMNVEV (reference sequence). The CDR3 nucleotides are TGTGCCAGCAGGAGACTAGCGGAGGAGACCCAGTACTTC. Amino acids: CASRRLAEETQYF.

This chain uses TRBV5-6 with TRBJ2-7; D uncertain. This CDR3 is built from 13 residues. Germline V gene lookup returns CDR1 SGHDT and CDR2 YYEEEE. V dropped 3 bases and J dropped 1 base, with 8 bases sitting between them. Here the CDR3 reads CASSSFGSYEQYF. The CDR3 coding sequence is TGTGCCAGCAGCTCCTTCGGATCCTACGAGCAGTACTTC.

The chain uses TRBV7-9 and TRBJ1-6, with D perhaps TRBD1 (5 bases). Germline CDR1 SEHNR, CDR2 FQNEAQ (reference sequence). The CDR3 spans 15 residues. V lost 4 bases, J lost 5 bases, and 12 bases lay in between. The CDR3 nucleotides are TGTGCCAGCAGCTCGGGGTGGGGGAATAATTCACCCCTCCACTTT. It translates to CASSSGWGNNSPLHF.

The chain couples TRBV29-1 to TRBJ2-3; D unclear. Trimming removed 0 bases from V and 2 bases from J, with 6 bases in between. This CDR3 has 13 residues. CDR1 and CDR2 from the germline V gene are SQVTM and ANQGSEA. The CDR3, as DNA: TGCAGCGTTGAAGACTCCGCCACAGATACGCAGTATTTT. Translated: CSVEDSATDTQYF.

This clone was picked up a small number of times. The CDR3 sequence is CASSLFGEPTDTQYF. For the CDR3, the DNA is TGTGCCAGCAGTCTCTTCGGGGAGCCCACAGATACGCAGTATTTT. The J gene is TRBJ2-3, the V gene TRBV6-5; tentatively, D is TRBD2 (5 bases). Germline CDR1 MNHEY, CDR2 SVGAGI. This CDR3 region has 15 residues. Trimming removed 5 bases at V and 2 bases at J, with 14 bases between.

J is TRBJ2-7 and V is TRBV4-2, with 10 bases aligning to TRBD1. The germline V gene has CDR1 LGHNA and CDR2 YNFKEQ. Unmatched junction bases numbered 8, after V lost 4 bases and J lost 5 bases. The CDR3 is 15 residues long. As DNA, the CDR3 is TGTGCCAGCAGCCCCAGGGGGGACAGGGGCGACGAGCAGTACTTC. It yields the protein CASSPRGDRGDEQYF.

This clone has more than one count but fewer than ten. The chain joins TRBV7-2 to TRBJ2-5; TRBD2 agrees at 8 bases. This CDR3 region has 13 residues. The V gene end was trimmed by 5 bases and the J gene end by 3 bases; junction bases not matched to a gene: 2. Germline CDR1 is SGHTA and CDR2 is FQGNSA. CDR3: CASSRAGEETQYF. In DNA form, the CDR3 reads TGTGCCAGCAGCCGAGCGGGAGAAGAGACCCAGTACTTC.

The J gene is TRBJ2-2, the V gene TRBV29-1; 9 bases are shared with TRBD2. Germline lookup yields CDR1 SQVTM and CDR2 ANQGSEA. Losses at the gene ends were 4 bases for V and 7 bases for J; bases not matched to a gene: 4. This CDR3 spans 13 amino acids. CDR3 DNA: TGCAGCGTTGTGGTAGCGGGGGACGGGGAGCTGTTTTTT. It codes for CSVVVAGDGELFF.

The CDR3 DNA reads TGCAGCGCCCAAACGGGCTACGAGCAGTACTTC. The encoded protein is CSAQTGYEQYF. The V and J genes are TRBV29-1 and TRBJ2-5; the D is unclear. The DNA end is more similar to TRBJ2-7, so the J call may be wrong. Germline V lookup: CDR1 SQVTM, CDR2 ANQGSEA. This CDR3 comprises 11 residues.

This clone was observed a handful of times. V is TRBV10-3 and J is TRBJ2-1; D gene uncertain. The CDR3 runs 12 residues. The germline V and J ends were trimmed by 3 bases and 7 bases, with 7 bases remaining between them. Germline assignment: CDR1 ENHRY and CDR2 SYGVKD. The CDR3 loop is CAISEGQNEQFF. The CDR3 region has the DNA TGTGCCATCAGTGAAGGGCAGAATGAGCAGTTCTTC.

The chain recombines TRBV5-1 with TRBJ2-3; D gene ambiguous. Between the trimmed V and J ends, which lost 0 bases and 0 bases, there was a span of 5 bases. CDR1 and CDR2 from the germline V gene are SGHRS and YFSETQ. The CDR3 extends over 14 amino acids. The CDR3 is CASSLGESTDTQYF. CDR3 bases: TGCGCCAGCAGCTTGGGGGAAAGCACAGATACGCAGTATTTT.

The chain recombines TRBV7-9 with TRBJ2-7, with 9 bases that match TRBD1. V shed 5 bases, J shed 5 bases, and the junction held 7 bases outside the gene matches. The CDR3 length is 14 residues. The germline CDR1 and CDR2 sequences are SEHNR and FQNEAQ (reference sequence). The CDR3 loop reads CASSGQGQGNEQYF. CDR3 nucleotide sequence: TGTGCCAGCAGCGGCCAGGGACAGGGTAACGAGCAGTACTTC.

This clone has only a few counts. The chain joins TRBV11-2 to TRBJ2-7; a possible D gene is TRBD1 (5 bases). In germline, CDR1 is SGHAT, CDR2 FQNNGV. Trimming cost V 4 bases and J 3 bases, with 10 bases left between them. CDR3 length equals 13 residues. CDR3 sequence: CASSSRGRYEQYF. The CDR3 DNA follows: TGTGCCAGCAGCTCTAGGGGCCGCTACGAGCAGTACTTC.

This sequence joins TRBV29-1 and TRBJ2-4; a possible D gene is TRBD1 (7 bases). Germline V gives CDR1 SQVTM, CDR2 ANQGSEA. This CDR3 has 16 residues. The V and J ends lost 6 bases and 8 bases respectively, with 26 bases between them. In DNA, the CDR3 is TGCAGCGTCCGCAAGGGAGGCAGGGGGGATTCGGACATTCAGTACTTC. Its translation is CSVRKGGRGDSDIQYF. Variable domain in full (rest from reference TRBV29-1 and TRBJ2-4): SAVISQKPSRDICQRGTSLTIQCQVDSQVTMMFWYRQQPGQSLTLIATANQGSEATYESGFVIDKFPISRPNLTFSTLTVSNMSPEDSSIYLCSVRKGGRGDSDIQYFGAGTRLSVL.

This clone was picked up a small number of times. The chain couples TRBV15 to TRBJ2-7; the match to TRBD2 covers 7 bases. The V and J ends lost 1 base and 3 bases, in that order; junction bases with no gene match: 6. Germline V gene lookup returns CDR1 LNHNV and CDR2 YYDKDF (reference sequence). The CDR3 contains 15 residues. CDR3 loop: CATSRAWGGNYEQYF. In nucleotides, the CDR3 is TGTGCCACCAGCAGAGCATGGGGAGGGAACTACGAGCAGTACTTC. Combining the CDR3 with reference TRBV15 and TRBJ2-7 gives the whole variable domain DAMVIQNPRYQVTQFGKPVTLSCSQTLNHNVMYWYQQKSSQAPKLLFHYYDKDFNNEADTPDNFQSRRPNTSFCFLDIRSPGLGDTAMYLCATSRAWGGNYEQYFGPGTRLTVT.

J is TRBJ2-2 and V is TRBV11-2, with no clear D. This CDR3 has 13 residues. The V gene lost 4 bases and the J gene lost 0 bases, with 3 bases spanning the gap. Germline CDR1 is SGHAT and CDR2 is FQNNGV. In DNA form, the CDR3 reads TGTGCCAGCAGCTCTACGAACACCGGGGAGCTGTTTTTT. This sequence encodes CASSSTNTGELFF. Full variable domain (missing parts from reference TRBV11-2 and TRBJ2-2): EAGVAQSPRYKIIEKRQSVAFWCNPISGHATLYWYQQILGQGPKLLIQFQNNGVVDDSQLPKDRFSAERLKGVDSTLKIQPAKLEDSAVYLCASSSTNTGELFFGEGSRLTVL.

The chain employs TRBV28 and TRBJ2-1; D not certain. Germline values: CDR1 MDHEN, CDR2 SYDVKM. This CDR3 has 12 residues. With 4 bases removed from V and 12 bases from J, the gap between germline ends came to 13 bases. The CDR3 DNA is TGTGCCAGCAGTTCGTCTGTTTGGGGGCAGTTCTTC. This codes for CASSSSVWGQFF.

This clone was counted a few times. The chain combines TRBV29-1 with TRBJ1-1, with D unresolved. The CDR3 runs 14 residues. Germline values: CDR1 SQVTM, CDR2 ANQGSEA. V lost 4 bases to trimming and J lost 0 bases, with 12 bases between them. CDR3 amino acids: CSVGAVLLNTEAFF. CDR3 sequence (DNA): TGCAGCGTTGGAGCAGTCTTGTTGAACACTGAAGCTTTCTTT.

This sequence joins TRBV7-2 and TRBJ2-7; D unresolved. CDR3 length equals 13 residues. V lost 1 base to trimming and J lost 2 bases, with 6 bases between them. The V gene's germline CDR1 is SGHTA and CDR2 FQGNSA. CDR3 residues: CASSLDHPYEQYF. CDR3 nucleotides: TGTGCCAGCAGCTTAGACCACCCCTACGAGCAGTACTTC.

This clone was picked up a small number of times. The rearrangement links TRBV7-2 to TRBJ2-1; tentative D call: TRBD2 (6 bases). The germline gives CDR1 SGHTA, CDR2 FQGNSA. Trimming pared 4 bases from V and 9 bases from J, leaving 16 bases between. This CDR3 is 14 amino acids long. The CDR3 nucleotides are TGTGCCAGCAGCTACCGGACGGGGCGGGGTGAGCAGTTCTTC. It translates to CASSYRTGRGEQFF.

In DNA, the CDR3 is TGCGCCAGCAGCTATCAACCGGGAGACGAAGAGACCCAGTACTTC. Translating gives CASSYQPGDEETQYF. The chain recombines TRBV4-1 with TRBJ2-5; D might be TRBD2 (6 bases). Germline V gives CDR1 MGHRA, CDR2 YSYEKL. The CDR3 has 15 amino acids. Trimming left V 5 bases short and J 3 bases short, with 16 bases between.

CDR3 amino acids: CASSVGGGSQPQHF. CDR3 nucleotide sequence: TGTGCCAGCAGCGTCGGGGGGGGAAGTCAGCCCCAGCATTTT. The rearrangement joins TRBV27 to TRBJ1-5, with TRBD1 as a possible D gene (5 bases). The V gene lost 6 bases and the J gene lost 6 bases, with 15 bases spanning the gap. The germline V gene has CDR1 MNHEY and CDR2 SMNVEV (reference sequence). CDR3 size: 14 residues.

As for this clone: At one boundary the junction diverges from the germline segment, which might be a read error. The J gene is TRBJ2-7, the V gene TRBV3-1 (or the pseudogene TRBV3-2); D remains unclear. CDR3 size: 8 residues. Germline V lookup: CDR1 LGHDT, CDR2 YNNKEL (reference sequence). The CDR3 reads CASSQDRF. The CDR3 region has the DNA TGTGCCAGCAGCCAAGATCGTTTC.

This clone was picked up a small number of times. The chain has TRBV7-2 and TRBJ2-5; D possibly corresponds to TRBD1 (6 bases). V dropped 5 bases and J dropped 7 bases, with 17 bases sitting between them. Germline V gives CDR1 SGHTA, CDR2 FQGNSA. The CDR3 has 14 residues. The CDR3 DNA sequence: TGTGCCAGCAGCATAGACAGGAGCCTAGCGACCCAGTACTTC. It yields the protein CASSIDRSLATQYF.

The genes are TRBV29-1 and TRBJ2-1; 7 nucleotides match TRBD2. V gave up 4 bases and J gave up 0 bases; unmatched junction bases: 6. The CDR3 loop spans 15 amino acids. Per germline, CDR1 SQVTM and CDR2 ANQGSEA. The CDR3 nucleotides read TGCAGCGTTGGGATGGGAGGGAGCTCCTACAATGAGCAGTTCTTC. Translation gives CSVGMGGSSYNEQFF.